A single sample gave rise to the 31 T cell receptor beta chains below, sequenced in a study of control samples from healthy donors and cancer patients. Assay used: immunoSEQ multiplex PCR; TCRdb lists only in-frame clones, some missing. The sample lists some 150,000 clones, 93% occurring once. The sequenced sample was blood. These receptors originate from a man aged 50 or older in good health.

CDR3 DNA sequence: TGTGCCAGCAGCCCGAACCAGGCAGCCCTTAATGAAAAACTGTTTTTT. Its protein product is CASSPNQAALNEKLFF. The J gene is TRBJ1-4, the V gene TRBV4-2; D is undetermined. The V gene's germline CDR1 is LGHNA and CDR2 YNFKEQ. The CDR3 sequence is 16 residues long. V was clipped by 4 bases and J by 4 bases, with 16 bases between them.

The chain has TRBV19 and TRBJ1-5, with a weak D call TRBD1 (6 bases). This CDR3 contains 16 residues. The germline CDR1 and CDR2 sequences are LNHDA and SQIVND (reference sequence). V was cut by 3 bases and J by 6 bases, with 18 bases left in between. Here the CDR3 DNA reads TGTGCCAGTAGTATGGAACAGGGAGGGGTTAGTCAGCCCCAGCATTTT. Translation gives CASSMEQGGVSQPQHF.

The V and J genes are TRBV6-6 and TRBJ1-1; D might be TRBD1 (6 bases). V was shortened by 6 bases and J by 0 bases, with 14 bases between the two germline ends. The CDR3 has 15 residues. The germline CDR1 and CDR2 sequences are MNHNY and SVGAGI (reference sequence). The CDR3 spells CASSPSDSLNTEAFF. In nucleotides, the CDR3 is TGTGCCAGCAGCCCATCGGACAGTTTGAACACTGAAGCTTTCTTT.

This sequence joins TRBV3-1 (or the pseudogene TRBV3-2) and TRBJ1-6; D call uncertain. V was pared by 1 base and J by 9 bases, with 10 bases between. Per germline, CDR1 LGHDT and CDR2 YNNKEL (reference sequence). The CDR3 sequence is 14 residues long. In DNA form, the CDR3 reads TGTGCCAGCAGCCAAGTCGTACCAGGTTCACCCCTCCACTTT. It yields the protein CASSQVVPGSPLHF.

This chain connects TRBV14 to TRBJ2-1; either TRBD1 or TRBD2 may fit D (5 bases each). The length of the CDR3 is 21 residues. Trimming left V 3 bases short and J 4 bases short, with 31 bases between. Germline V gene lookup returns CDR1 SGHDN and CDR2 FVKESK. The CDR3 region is CASSQYRPGSAWGNFYNEQFF. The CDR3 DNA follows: TGTGCCAGCAGCCAGTACAGGCCAGGGTCGGCTTGGGGGAACTTTTACAATGAGCAGTTCTTC.

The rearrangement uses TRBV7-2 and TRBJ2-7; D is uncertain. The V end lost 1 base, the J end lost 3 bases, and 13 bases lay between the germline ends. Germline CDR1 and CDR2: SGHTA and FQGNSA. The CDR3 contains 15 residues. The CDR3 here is CASSLGLAPSYEQYF. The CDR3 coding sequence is TGTGCCAGCAGCTTAGGGTTAGCCCCCAGCTACGAGCAGTACTTC. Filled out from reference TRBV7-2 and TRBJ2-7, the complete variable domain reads GAGVSQSPSNKVTEKGKDVELRCDPISGHTALYWYRQSLGQGLEFLIYFQGNSAPDKSGLPSDRFSAERTGGSVSTLTIQRTQQEDSAVYLCASSLGLAPSYEQYFGPGTRLTVT.

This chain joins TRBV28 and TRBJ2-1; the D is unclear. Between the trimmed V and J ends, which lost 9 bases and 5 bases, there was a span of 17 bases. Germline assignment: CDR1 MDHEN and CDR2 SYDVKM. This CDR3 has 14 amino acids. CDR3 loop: CASGVSNWDNEQFF. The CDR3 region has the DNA TGTGCCAGTGGGGTCTCGAATTGGGACAATGAGCAGTTCTTC.

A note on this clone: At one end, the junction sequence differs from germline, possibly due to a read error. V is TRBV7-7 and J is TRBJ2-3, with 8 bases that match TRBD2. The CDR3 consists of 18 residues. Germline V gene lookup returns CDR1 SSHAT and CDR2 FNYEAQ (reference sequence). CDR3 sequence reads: CASSPITRLARRTDTQYF. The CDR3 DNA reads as TGTGCTAGCAGCCCGATAACAAGACTAGCGAGGCGCACAGATACGCAGTATTTT. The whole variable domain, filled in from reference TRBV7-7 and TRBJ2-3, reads GAGVSQSPRYKVTKRGQDVTLRCDPISSHATLYWYQQALGQGPEFLTYFNYEAQPDKSGLPSDRFSAERPEGSISTLTIQRTEQRDSAMYRCASSPITRLARRTDTQYFGPGTRLTVL.

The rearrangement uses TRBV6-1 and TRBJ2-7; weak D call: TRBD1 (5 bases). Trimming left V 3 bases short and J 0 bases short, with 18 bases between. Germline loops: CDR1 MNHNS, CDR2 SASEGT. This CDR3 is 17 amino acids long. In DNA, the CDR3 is TGTGCCAGCAGTGAGAGTTTGGGGCTCAGTCTCTCCTACGAGCAGTACTTC. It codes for CASSESLGLSLSYEQYF.

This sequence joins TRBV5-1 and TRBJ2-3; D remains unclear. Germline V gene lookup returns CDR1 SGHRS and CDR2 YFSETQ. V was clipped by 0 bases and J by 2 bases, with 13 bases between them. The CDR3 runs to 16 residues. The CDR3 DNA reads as TGCGCCAGCAGCTTGGAGGCAGGACCTTCCACAGATACGCAGTATTTT. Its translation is CASSLEAGPSTDTQYF.

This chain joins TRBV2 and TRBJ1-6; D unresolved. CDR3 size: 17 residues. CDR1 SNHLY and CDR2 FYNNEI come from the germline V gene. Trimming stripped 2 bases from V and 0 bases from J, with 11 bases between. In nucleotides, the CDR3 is TGTGCCAGCAGTGAACGGATACTCTTCTCCTATAATTCACCCCTCCACTTT. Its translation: CASSERILFSYNSPLHF. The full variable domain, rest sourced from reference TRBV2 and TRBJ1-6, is EPEVTQTPSHQVTQMGQEVILRCVPISNHLYFYWYRQILGQKVEFLVSFYNNEISEKSEIFDDQFSVERPDGSNFTLKIRSTKLEDSAMYFCASSERILFSYNSPLHFGNGTRLTVT.

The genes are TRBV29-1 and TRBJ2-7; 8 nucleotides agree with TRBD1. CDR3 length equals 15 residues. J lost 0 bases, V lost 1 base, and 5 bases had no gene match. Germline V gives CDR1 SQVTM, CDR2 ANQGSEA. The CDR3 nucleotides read TGCAGCGTTGAAGGGGGGACAGGCCTCTCCTACGAGCAGTACTTC. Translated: CSVEGGTGLSYEQYF.

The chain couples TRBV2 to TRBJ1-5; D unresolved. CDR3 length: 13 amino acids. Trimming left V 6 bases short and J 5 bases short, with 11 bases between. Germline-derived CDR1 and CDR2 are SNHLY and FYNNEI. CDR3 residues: CASRPREDQPQHF. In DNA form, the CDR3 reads TGTGCCAGCAGGCCCCGGGAAGATCAGCCCCAGCATTTT.

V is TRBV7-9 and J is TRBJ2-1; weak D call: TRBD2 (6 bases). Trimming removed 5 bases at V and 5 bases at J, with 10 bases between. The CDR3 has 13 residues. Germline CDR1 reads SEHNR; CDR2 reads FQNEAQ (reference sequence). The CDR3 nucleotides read TGTGCCAGCAGCCCTCCGGGAGACAATGAGCAGTTCTTC. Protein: CASSPPGDNEQFF.

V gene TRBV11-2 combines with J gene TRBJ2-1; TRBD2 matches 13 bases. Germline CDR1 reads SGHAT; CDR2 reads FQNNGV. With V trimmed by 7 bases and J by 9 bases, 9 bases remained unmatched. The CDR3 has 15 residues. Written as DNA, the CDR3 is TGTGCCAGCACCCCCACTAGCGGGAGGGCGGGTGAGCAGTTCTTC. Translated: CASTPTSGRAGEQFF.

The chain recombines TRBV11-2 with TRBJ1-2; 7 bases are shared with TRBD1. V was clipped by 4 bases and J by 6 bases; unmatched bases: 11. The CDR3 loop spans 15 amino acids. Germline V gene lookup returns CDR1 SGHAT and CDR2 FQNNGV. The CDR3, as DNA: TGTGCCAGCAGCTCGCTACCCCGGGACAGCCATGGCTACACCTTC. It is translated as CASSSLPRDSHGYTF.

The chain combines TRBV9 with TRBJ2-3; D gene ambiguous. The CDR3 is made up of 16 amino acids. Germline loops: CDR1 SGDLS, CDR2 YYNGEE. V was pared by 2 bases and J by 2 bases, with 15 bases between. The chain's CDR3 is CASSVSAGSSTDTQYF. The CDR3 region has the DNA TGTGCCAGCAGCGTTTCCGCAGGATCCTCCACAGATACGCAGTATTTT.

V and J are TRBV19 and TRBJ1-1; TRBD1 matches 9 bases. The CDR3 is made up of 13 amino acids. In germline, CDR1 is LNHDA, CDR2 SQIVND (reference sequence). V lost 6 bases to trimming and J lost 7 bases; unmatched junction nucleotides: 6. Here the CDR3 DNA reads TGTGCCAGTAGGGGACAGGGATTTTATGAAGCTTTCTTT. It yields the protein CASRGQGFYEAFF.

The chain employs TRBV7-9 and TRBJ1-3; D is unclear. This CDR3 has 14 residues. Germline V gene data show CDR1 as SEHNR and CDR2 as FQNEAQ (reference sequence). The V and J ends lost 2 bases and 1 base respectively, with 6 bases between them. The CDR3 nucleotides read TGTGCCAGCAGCTTAAGTCTTTCTGGAAACACCATATATTTT. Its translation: CASSLSLSGNTIYF.

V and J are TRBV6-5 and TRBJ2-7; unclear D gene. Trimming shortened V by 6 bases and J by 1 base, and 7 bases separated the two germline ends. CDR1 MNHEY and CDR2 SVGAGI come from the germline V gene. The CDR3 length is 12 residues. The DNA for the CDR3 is TGTGCCAGCAGGGTCGTTTCCTACGAGCAGTACTTC. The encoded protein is CASRVVSYEQYF.

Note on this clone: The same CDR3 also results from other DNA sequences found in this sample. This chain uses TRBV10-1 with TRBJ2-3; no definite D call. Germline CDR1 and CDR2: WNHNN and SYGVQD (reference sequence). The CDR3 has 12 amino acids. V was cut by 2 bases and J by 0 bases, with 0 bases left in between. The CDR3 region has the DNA TGCGCCAGCAGTGAGAGCACAGATACGCAGTATTTT. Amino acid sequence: CASSESTDTQYF.

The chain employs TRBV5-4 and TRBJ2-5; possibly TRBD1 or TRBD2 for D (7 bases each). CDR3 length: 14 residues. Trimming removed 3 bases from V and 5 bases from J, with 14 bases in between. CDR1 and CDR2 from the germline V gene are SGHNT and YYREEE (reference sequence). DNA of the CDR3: TGTGCCAGCAGCTACCGACAGGGAGGGGAGACCCAGTACTTC. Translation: CASSYRQGGETQYF.

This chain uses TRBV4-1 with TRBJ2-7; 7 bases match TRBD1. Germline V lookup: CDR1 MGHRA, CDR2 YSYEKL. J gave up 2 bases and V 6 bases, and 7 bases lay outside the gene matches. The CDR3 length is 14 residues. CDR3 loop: CASRPEGAPYEQYF. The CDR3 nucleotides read TGCGCCAGCAGGCCCGAGGGGGCGCCCTACGAGCAGTACTTC.

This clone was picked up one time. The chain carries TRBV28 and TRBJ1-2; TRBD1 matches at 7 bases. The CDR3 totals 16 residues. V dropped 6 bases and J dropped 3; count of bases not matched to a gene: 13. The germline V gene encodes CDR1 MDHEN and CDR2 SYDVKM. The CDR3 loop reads CASRKGTGATYYGYTF. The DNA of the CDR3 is TGTGCCAGCAGGAAGGGAACAGGGGCGACCTACTATGGCTACACCTTC.

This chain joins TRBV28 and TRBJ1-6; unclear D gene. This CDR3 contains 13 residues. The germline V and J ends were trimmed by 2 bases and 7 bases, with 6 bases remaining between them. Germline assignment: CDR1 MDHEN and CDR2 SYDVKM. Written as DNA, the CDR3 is TGTGCCAGCAGTTTACGCGGGAATTCACCCCTCCACTTT. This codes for CASSLRGNSPLHF.

CDR3 amino acids: CASSFLQGHGYTF. The CDR3 nucleotides read TGTGCCAGCAGCTTTCTACAGGGCCATGGCTACACCTTC. This chain connects TRBV7-2 to TRBJ1-2; D perhaps matches TRBD1 (6 bases). CDR3 size: 13 residues. The germline V and J ends were trimmed by 3 bases and 6 bases, with 11 bases remaining between them. Germline-derived CDR1 and CDR2 are SGHTA and FQGNSA.

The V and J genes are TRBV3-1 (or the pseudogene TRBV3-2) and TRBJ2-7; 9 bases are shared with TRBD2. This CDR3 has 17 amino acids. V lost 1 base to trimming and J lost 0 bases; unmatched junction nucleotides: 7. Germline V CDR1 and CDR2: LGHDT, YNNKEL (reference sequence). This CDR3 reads CASSQGGGTSNSYEQYF. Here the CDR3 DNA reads TGTGCCAGCAGCCAAGGAGGCGGGACTAGCAACTCCTACGAGCAGTACTTC.

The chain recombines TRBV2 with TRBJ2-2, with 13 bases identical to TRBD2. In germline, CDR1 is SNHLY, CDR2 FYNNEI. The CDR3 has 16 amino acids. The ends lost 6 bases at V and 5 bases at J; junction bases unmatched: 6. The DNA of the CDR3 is TGTGCCAGCAGCGCACTAGCGGGAGGGCTAACCGGGGAGCTGTTTTTT. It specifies CASSALAGGLTGELFF.

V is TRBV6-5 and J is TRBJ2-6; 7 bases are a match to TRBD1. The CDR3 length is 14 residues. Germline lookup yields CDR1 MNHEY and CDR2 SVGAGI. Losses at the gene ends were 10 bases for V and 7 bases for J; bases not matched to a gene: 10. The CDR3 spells CATFYNRGANVLTF. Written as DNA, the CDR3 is TGTGCCACATTCTATAACAGGGGCGCCAACGTCCTGACTTTC.

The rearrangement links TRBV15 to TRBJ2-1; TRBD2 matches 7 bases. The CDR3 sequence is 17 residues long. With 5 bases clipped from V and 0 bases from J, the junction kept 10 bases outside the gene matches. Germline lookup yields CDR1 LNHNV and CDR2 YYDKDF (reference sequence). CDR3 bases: TGTGCCACCAGCGCCCATTGGGTAGCGGGCTCCTACAATGAGCAGTTCTTC. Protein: CATSAHWVAGSYNEQFF.

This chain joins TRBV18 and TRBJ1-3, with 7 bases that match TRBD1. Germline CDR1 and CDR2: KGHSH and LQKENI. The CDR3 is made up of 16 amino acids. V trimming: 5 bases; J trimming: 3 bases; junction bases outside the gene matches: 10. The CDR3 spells CASSSTTGDGGNTIYF. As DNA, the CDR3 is TGTGCCAGCTCATCGACCACAGGGGACGGTGGAAACACCATATATTTT.